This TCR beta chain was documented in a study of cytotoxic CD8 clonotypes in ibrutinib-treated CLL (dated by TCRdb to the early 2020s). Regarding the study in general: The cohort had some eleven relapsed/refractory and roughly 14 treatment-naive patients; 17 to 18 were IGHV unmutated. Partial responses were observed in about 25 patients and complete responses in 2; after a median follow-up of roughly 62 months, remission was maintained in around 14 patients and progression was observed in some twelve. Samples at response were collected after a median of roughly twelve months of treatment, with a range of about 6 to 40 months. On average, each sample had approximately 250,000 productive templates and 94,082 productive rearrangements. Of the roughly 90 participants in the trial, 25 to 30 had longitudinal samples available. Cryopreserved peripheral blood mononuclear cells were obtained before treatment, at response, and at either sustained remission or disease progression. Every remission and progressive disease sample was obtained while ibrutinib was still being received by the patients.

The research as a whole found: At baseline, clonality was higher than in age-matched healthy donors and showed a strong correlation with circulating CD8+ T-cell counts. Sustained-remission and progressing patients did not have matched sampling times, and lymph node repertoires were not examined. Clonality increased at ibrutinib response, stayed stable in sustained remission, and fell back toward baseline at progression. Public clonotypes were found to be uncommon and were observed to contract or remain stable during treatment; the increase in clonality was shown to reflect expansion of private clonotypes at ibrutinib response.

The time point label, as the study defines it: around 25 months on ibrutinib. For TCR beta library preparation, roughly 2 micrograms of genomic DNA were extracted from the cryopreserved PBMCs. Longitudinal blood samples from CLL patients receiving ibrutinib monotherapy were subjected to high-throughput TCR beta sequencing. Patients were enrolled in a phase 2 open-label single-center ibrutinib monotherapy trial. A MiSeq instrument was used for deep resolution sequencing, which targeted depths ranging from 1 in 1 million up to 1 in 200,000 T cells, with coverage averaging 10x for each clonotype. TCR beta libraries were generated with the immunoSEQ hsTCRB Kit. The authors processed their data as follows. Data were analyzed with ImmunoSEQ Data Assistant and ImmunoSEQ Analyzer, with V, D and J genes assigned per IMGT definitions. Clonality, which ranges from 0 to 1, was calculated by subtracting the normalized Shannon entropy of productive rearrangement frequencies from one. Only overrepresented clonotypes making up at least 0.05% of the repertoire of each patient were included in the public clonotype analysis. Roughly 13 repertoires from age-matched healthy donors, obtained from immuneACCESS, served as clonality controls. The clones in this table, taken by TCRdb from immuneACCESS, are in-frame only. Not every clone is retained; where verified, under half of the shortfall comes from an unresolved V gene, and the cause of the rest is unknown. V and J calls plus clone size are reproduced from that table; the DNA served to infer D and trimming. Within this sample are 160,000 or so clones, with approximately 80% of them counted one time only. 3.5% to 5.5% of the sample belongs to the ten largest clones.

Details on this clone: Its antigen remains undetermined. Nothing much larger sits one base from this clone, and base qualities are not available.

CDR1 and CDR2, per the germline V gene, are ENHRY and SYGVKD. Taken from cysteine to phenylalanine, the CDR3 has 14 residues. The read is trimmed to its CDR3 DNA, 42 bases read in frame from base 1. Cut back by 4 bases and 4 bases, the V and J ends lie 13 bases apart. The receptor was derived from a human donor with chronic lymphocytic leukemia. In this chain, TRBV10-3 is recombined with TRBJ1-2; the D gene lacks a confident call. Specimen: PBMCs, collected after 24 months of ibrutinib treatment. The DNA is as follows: TGTGCCATCAGTGGACAACTAGGAGGCTATGGCTACACCTTC. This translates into CAISGQLGGYGYTF.